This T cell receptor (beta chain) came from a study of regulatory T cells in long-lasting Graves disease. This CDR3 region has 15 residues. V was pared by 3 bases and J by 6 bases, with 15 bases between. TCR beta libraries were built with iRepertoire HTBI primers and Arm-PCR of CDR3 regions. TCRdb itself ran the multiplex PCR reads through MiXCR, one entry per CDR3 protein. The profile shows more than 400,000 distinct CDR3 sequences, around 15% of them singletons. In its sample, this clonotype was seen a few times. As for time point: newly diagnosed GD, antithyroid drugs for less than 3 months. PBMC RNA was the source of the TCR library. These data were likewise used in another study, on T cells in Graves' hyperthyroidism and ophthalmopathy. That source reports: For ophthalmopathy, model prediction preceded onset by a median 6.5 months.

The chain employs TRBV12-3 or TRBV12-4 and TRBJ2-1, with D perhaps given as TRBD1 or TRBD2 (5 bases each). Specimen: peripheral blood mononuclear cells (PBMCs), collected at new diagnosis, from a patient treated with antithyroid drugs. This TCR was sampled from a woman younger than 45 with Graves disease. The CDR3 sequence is CASSFLGPGINEQFF. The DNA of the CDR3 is TGTGCCAGCAGTTTCTTGGGACCCGGCATCAATGAGCAGTTCTTC.